What follows is one TCR beta chain and its context. The data derive from a study of human T cells and chemical hapten exposure. At the level of the study: The sensitizing agent was 2% DPC, placed on about 2 cm by about 2 cm of upper inner arm skin.

The CDR3 extends over 15 amino acids. V shed 3 bases and J shed 2 bases, with 13 bases lying between them. Per germline, CDR1 SGHAT and CDR2 FQNNGV. What the library attached to individual cDNA molecules were unique molecular identifiers. TCRdb re-analysed the RACE reads in MiXCR, keeping a single row per CDR3 protein. This table holds more than 65,000 distinct CDR3 sequences, about 9.4% found once. As for time point: patch test 1, 2 weeks after DPC sensitization. Treatment of the sample: therapeutic diphenylcyclopropenone sensitization with weekly scalp DPC. Blood draws came before every patch-test application.

The sample consisted of whole blood, taken in connection with sensitization to the hapten diphenylcyclopropenone (DPC). The clonotype originates from a woman between 50 and 59 years old with alopecia areata. Some clones in this sample may be carry-over from other donors' samples. The V and J genes are TRBV11-2 and TRBJ2-5; weak D call: TRBD1 (6 bases). The CDR3 spells CASSFSGTPQETQYF. The CDR3 bases are TGTGCCAGCAGCTTTTCCGGGACACCGCAAGAGACCCAGTACTTC.